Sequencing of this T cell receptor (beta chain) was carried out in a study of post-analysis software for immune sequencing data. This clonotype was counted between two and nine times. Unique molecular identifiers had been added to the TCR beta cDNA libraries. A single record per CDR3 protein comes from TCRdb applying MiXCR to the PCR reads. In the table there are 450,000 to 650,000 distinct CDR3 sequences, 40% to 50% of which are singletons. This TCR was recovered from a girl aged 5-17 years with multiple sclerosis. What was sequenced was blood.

The CDR3 here is CASSLYHYGYTF. CDR3 DNA: TGCGCCAGCAGCTTATACCACTATGGCTACACCTTC. The chain combines TRBV5-1 with TRBJ1-2, with no clear D. With 2 bases removed from V and 3 bases from J, the gap between germline ends came to 5 bases. In germline, CDR1 is SGHRS, CDR2 YFSETQ. The CDR3 extends over 12 amino acids.